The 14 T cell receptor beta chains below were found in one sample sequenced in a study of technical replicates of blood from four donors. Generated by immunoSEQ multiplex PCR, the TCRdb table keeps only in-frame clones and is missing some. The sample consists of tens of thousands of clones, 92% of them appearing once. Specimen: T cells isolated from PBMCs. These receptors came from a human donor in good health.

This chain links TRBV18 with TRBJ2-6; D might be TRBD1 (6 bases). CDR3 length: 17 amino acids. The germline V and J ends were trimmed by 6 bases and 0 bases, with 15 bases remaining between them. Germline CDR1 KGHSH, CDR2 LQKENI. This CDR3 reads CASSLPTGSSGANVLTF. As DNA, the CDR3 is TGTGCCAGCTCCCTACCGACAGGCAGCTCTGGGGCCAACGTCCTGACTTTC.

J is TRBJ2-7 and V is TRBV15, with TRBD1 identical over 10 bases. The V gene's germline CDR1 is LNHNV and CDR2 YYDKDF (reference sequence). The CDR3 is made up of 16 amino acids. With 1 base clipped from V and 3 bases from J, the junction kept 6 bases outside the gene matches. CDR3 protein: CATSRASGQGFYEQYF. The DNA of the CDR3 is TGTGCCACCAGCAGAGCCTCGGGACAGGGGTTCTACGAGCAGTACTTC.

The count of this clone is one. The CDR3 region is CASSLGRGSDTQYF. CDR3 coding DNA: TGTGCCAGCAGCTTAGGGCGGGGATCAGATACGCAGTATTTT. The genes are TRBV11-3 and TRBJ2-3; D is possibly TRBD2 (6 bases). Germline loops: CDR1 SGHNT, CDR2 YENEEA. The ends were cut back, 1 base at V and 4 bases at J, with 9 bases in the middle. The CDR3 has 14 residues.

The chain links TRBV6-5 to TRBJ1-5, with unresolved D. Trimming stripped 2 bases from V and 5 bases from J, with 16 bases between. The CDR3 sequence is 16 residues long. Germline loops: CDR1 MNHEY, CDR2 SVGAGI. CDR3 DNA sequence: TGTGCCAGCAGTTACCCCGGGTCGAAGGAGGATCAGCCCCAGCATTTT. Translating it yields CASSYPGSKEDQPQHF.

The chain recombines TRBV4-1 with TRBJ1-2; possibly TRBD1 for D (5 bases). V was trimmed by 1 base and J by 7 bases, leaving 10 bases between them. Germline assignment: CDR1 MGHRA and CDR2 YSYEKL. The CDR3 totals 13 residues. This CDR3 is CASSQVPGGGYTF. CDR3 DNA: TGCGCCAGCAGCCAAGTCCCGGGGGGTGGCTACACCTTC.

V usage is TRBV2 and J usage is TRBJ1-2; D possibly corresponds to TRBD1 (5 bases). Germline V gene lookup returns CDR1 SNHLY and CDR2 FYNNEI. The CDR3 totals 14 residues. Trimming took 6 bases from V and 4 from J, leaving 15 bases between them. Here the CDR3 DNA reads TGTGCCAGCAGCGAGACCAGGGCATCCTATGGCTACACCTTC. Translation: CASSETRASYGYTF.

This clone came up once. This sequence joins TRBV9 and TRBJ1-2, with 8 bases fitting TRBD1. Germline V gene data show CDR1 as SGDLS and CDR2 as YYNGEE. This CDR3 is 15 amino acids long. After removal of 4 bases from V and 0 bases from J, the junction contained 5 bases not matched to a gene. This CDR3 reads CASSLGQGPNYGYTF. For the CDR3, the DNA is TGTGCCAGCAGCCTCGGACAGGGCCCTAACTATGGCTACACCTTC.

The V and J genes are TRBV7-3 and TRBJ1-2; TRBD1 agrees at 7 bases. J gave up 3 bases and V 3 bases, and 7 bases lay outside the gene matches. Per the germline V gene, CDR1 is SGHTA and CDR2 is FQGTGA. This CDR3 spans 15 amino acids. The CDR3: CASSLEGALDYGYTF. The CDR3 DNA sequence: TGTGCCAGCAGCTTGGAGGGGGCTCTTGACTATGGCTACACCTTC.

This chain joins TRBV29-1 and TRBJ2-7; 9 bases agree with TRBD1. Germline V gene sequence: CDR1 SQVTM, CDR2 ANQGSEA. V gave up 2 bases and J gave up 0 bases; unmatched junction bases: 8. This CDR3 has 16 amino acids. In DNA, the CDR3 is TGCAGCGTTGAATCCATCGGGACAGGGATCTCCTACGAGCAGTACTTC. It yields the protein CSVESIGTGISYEQYF.

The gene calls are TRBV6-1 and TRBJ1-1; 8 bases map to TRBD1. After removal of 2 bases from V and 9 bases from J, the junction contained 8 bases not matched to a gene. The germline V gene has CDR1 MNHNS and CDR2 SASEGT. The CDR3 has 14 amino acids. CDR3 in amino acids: CASSETRTGPKAFF. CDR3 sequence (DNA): TGTGCCAGCAGTGAAACCAGGACAGGGCCCAAAGCTTTCTTT.

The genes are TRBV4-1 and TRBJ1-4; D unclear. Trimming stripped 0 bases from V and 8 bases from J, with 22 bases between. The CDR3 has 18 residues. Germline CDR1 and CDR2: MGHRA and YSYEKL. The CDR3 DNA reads TGCGCCAGCAGCCAAGAGGCTAACTTGGGAAGAGGGTGGGAAAAACTGTTTTTT. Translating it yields CASSQEANLGRGWEKLFF.

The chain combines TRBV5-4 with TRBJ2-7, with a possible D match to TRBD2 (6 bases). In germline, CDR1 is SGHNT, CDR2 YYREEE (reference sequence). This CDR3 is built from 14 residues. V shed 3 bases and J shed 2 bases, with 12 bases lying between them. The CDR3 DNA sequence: TGTGCCAGCAGCTCTACGGGACTCGCCTACGAGCAGTACTTC. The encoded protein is CASSSTGLAYEQYF.

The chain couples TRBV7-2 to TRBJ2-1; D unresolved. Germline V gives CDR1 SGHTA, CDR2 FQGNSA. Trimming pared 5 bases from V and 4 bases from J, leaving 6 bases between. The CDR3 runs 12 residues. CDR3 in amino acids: CASSTMYNEQFF. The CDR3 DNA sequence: TGTGCCAGCAGCACTATGTACAATGAGCAGTTCTTC.

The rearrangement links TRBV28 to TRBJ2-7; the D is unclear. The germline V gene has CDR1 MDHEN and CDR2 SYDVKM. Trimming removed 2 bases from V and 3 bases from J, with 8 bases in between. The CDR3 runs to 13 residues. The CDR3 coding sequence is TGTGCCAGCAGTTTACAAACATACTACGAGCAGTACTTC. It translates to CASSLQTYYEQYF. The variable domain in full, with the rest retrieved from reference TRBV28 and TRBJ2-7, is DVKVTQSSRYLVKRTGEKVFLECVQDMDHENMFWYRQDPGLGLRLIYFSYDVKMKEKGDIPEGYSVSREKKERFSLILESASTNQTSMYLCASSLQTYYEQYFGPGTRLTVT.